This TCR beta chain stems from a study of human T cells and chemical hapten exposure. Indicated time point: pre-sensitization, week 0. Treatment defined: therapeutic diphenylcyclopropenone sensitization with weekly scalp DPC. Extraction of total RNA was performed on unfractionated whole blood. Trimming cost V 5 bases and J 2 bases; bases outside gene matches: 10. From germline, CDR1 is SGHTA and CDR2 FQGNSA. The CDR3 has 17 residues. This clonotype came up many times. One entry per CDR3 protein, called by TCRdb with MiXCR from the RACE reads. The sample shows more than 300,000 distinct CDR3 sequences, about 5% of them seen only once.

The sequence came from a woman between 18 and 29 years old with alopecia areata. Some clones in this sample may be carry-over from other donors' samples. V is TRBV7-2 and J is TRBJ2-4; 9 bases match TRBD1. The specimen comprised whole blood, sampled in connection with sensitization to the hapten diphenylcyclopropenone (DPC). The CDR3, as DNA: TGTGCCAGCAGCGATCATACAGGGGGCAAAACCAAAAACATTCAGTACTTC. It translates to CASSDHTGGKTKNIQYF.